Following are 14 T cell receptor beta chains from one sample sequenced in a study of beta chain features in type 1 diabetes. Of the isolated RNA, all was reverse transcribed, and so the sequenced material was expressed TCRB transcripts. Clones were sequenced by immunoSEQ multiplex PCR, and TCRdb holds only the in-frame ones, with some missing. The repertoire has about 450,000 clones, 9.5% to 12% of them found once; the top ten carry roughly 0.046%. Specimen: naive CD4+ T cells from blood. The receptors were gathered from a woman aged 18-29 years in good health.

J is TRBJ1-5 and V is TRBV7-6, with 9 nucleotides matching TRBD1. The trim removed 2 bases at V and 6 bases at J, leaving 2 bases unmatched. This CDR3 has 14 residues. Germline assignment: CDR1 SGHVS and CDR2 FNYEAQ. The CDR3 region is CASSLIQGAQPQHF. CDR3 DNA sequence: TGTGCCAGCAGCTTAATACAGGGGGCTCAGCCCCAGCATTTT.

Ten or more counts support this clone. The chain uses TRBV25-1 and TRBJ2-5; D remains ambiguous. The V end lost 11 bases, the J end lost 5 bases, and 21 bases lay between the germline ends. The germline gives CDR1 MGHDK, CDR2 SYGVNS. The CDR3 runs to 14 residues. CDR3 DNA: TGTGCCTCGACCCCACTATCCAGCGATGAGACCCAGTACTTC. It codes for CASTPLSSDETQYF.

The chain recombines TRBV7-9 with TRBJ1-1, with unresolved D. V was trimmed by 10 bases and J by 0 bases, leaving 3 bases between them. The CDR3 length is 10 residues. Germline V gene sequence: CDR1 SEHNR, CDR2 FQNEAQ (reference sequence). DNA for the CDR3: TGTGCCATAATGAACACTGAAGCTTTCTTT. Amino acid sequence: CAIMNTEAFF.

This clone was counted only a few times. The chain links TRBV28 to TRBJ2-7; TRBD1 agrees at 7 bases. The CDR3 spans 13 residues. V lost 6 bases and J lost 7; bases outside the gene matches: 9. CDR1 is MDHEN, CDR2 SYDVKM, per germline. The CDR3 reads CASRKQGSREQYV. CDR3 nucleotides: TGTGCCAGCAGAAAACAGGGGTCTAGGGAGCAGTACGTC.

This clone was counted a few times. The chain joins TRBV27 to TRBJ1-1; D may be TRBD1 (5 bases). Trimming removed 3 bases from V and 1 base from J, with 21 bases in between. CDR3 length equals 18 residues. Germline CDR1 and CDR2: MNHEY and SMNVEV (reference sequence). Here the CDR3 reads CASSFQGGVGQANTEAFF. The CDR3 DNA reads TGTGCCAGCAGTTTTCAGGGCGGTGTCGGGCAGGCGAACACTGAAGCTTTCTTT.

The chain carries TRBV18 and TRBJ2-7; D might be TRBD1 (6 bases). The CDR3 runs to 15 residues. Germline V gives CDR1 KGHSH, CDR2 LQKENI. With 4 bases removed from V and 0 bases from J, the gap between germline ends came to 13 bases. The CDR3 is CASSHSAGVSYEQYF. CDR3 sequence (DNA): TGTGCCAGCTCACATTCGGCAGGGGTCTCCTACGAGCAGTACTTC.

The sample holds a few counts of this clone. V usage is TRBV14 and J usage is TRBJ2-1; a weak D match, TRBD2 (6 bases). The V and J ends lost 4 bases and 4 bases respectively, with 14 bases between them. Germline lookup yields CDR1 SGHDN and CDR2 FVKESK. The CDR3 consists of 15 residues. The CDR3 is CASSLGWEVYNEQFF. In nucleotides, the CDR3 is TGTGCCAGCAGCCTGGGGTGGGAGGTGTACAATGAGCAGTTCTTC.

The V call is TRBV15, the J call TRBJ1-5; the D is unclear. Per the germline V gene, CDR1 is LNHNV and CDR2 is YYDKDF (reference sequence). V dropped 9 bases and J dropped 0 bases, with 18 bases sitting between them. The CDR3 extends over 16 amino acids. The CDR3 loop reads CATLPAGGYSNQPQHF. Written as DNA, the CDR3 is TGTGCCACGCTCCCGGCGGGCGGTTATAGCAATCAGCCCCAGCATTTT.

This clone was counted a single time. The J gene is TRBJ2-5, the V gene TRBV7-3; TRBD2 matches 7 bases. The length of the CDR3 is 15 residues. Trimming at V came to 2 bases and at J to 3 bases, leaving 6 bases not matched to a gene. Germline CDR1 and CDR2: SGHTA and FQGTGA. CDR3 DNA: TGTGCCAGCAGCTTACGAGGGAGGGCCGAAGAGACCCAGTACTTC. This translates into CASSLRGRAEETQYF.

This chain joins TRBV7-9 and TRBJ1-6; 7 positions agree with TRBD1. Germline V gives CDR1 SEHNR, CDR2 FQNEAQ (reference sequence). V dropped 5 bases and J dropped 9; count of bases not matched to a gene: 10. There are 15 residues in the CDR3. Written as DNA, the CDR3 is TGTGCCAGCAGCCCGTTGACAGGGTTTACTTCACCCCTCCACTTT. Translated, it gives CASSPLTGFTSPLHF.

This clone showed up just a few times. The chain uses TRBV7-2 and TRBJ2-4; TRBD1 aligns across 7 bases. V shed 5 bases and J 6 bases; nucleotides not matched to a gene: 7. This CDR3 contains 14 residues. CDR1 is SGHTA and CDR2 is FQGNSA in the germline V gene. The CDR3 bases are TGTGCCAGCAGCCCAGAGGGGACAGCAAACATTCAGTACTTC. It is translated as CASSPEGTANIQYF.

The rearrangement links TRBV7-2 to TRBJ2-7; the D gene is possibly TRBD1 (6 bases). CDR1 and CDR2 from the germline V gene are SGHTA and FQGNSA. V gave up 6 bases and J gave up 4 bases, with 19 bases separating them. The CDR3 is 15 amino acids. CDR3 sequence reads: CASSPFSGTTYEQYF. The DNA of the CDR3 is TGTGCCAGCAGTCCTTTTTCCGGGACAACATACGAGCAGTACTTC. The entire variable domain, with the rest obtained from reference TRBV7-2 and TRBJ2-7, is as follows: GAGVSQSPSNKVTEKGKDVELRCDPISGHTALYWYRQSLGQGLEFLIYFQGNSAPDKSGLPSDRFSAERTGGSVSTLTIQRTQQEDSAVYLCASSPFSGTTYEQYFGPGTRLTVT.

This clone turned up a few times. V gene TRBV5-4 combines with J gene TRBJ2-3; 10 nucleotides line up with TRBD2. Germline loops: CDR1 SGHNT, CDR2 YYREEE (reference sequence). V dropped 5 bases and J dropped 1; count of bases not matched to a gene: 7. The CDR3 is made up of 16 amino acids. CDR3 protein: CASRPTGTSGTDTQYF. The CDR3 DNA is TGTGCCAGCAGACCGACCGGGACTAGCGGCACAGATACGCAGTATTTT.

This clone was seen only a few times. The chain is built from TRBV5-4 and TRBJ2-1; TRBD2 matches 11 bases. CDR3 length: 16 residues. Germline V CDR1 and CDR2: SGHNT, YYREEE (reference sequence). The J segment lost 1 base and the V segment lost 4 bases, leaving 4 bases of the junction unmatched. CDR3 in DNA: TGTGCCAGCAGCCTCCGACTAGCGGGGTCCTACAATGAGCAGTTCTTC. Protein: CASSLRLAGSYNEQFF.